This is a list of T cell receptor beta chains from one sample in a study of blood T cell repertoires in COVID-19. Produced via immunoSEQ multiplex PCR; TCRdb's table is partial and in-frame only. Here the sample spans around 240,000 clones, approximately 81% being singletons. Sequencing was performed on peripheral blood. Receptors were obtained from a man in his forties with acute or convalescent COVID-19. Both conserved end residues are part of each CDR3.

V	J	CDR3
TRBV27	TRBJ1-1	CASKYGTTGTEAFF
TRBV10-3	TRBJ1-1	CAISPDRAGSAFF
TRBV2	TRBJ1-4	CASRTRPGLTDEKLFF
TRBV16	TRBJ2-2	CASSQVRTNTGELFF
TRBV6-6	TRBJ1-1	CASSYFPQENTEAFF
TRBV5-6	TRBJ1-2	CASSLGQLTGGYTF
TRBV7-3	TRBJ1-1	CASSPLGQGGTEAFF
TRBV14	TRBJ2-1	CASSQDLLSSYLAGASYNEQFF
TRBV19	TRBJ1-2	CASSMGGVNGYTF
TRBV29-1	TRBJ2-7	CSVVSSYEQYF
TRBV27	TRBJ2-7	CASREVAGVSGYEQYF
TRBV28	TRBJ1-2	CASSLDTGVYGYTF
TRBV6-5	TRBJ2-2	CASSQGQGELFF
TRBV7-3	TRBJ2-3	CASSLSNAGTDTQYF
TRBV19	TRBJ1-1	CATIMGRGDTEAFF
TRBV30	TRBJ1-6	CAWGGTGNSPLHF
TRBV6-1	TRBJ1-4	CASSEDIGTGWYEKLFF
TRBV2	TRBJ2-7	CASSEQGYEQYF
TRBV19	TRBJ1-5	CASSRGGYQPQHF
TRBV28	TRBJ1-2	CASSLPEEPYGYTF
TRBV6-5	TRBJ1-3	CASSYSGQVSGNTIYF
TRBV2	TRBJ2-2	CASKGTSGNTGELFF
TRBV27	TRBJ1-2	CASKEQGSYGYTF
TRBV5-4	TRBJ1-2	CASSLEGGHYGYTF
TRBV7-8	TRBJ1-5	CASSLEDRVVQPQHF
TRBV19	TRBJ1-5	CASSMPVSGRDRLGNQPQHF
TRBV15	TRBJ2-1	CATSGLRAYNEQFF
TRBV21-1	TRBJ1-3	CASSKFGRGKAGNTIYF
TRBV7-3	TRBJ2-5	CASSEGGRETQYF
TRBV3-1/TRBV3-2	TRBJ1-1	CASSQRDRINTEAFF
TRBV5-4	TRBJ1-2	CASSLGPGGGSLSNYGYTF
TRBV2	TRBJ1-1	CASIARAMNTEAFF
TRBV27	TRBJ1-3	CASRDGDVSGNTIYF
TRBV24-1	TRBJ1-5	CATSGRDVNQPQHF
TRBV7-9	TRBJ1-4	CASSPQIQLEKLFF
TRBV9	TRBJ1-3	CASSHPSAGPYLNTIYF
TRBV19	TRBJ1-4	CASSSPGQGDEKLFF
TRBV5-5	TRBJ1-4	CASSFLPINEKLFF
TRBV28	TRBJ1-1	CASSLNTVEAFF
TRBV13	TRBJ1-1	CASSLGRYQGASTEAFF
TRBV3-1/TRBV3-2	TRBJ1-4	CASRATGDRGEKLFF
TRBV29-1	TRBJ2-1	CSVEESGGNNEQFF
TRBV29-1	TRBJ1-1	CSVIGTGELAFF
TRBV27	TRBJ2-5	CASSLRGPSETQYF
TRBV2	TRBJ2-7	CASKSGQSSYEQYF
TRBV18	TRBJ2-5	CASSPLGGKETQYF
TRBV5-4	TRBJ1-2	CASSRQGPYGYTF
TRBV6-5	TRBJ2-7	CASSLSGSRYEQYF
TRBV9	TRBJ1-2	CASSVDSHRGYGYTF
TRBV7-9	TRBJ2-7	CASSLVRGEIYEQYF
TRBV28	TRBJ1-2	CASSIGGGYTF
TRBV5-6	TRBJ1-2	CASSSRGGFSGYTF
TRBV10-2	TRBJ1-1	CASSEGQHTEAFF
TRBV12-5	TRBJ1-5	CASGSGMTDQPQHF
TRBV4-1	TRBJ1-6	CASSQGDMRMAPLHF
TRBV5-1	TRBJ2-7	CASSLGGSFEQYF
TRBV7-3	TRBJ1-2	CASSSSVPLLGYTF
TRBV5-1	TRBJ1-1	CASSLEGRGTEAFF
TRBV5-1	TRBJ2-5	CASSFNGQQETQYF
TRBV27	TRBJ1-2	CASSPRQGWDGYTF